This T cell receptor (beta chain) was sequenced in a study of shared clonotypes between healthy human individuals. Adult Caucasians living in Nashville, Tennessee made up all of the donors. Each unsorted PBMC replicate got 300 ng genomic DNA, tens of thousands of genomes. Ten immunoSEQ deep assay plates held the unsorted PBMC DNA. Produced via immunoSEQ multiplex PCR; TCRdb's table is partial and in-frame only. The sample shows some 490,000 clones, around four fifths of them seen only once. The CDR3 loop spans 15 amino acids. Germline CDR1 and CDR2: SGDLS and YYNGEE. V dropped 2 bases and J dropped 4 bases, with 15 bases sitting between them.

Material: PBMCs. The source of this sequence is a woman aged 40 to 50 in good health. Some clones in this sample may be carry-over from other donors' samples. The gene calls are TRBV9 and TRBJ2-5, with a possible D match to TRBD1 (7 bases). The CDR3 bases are TGTGCCAGCAGCGTTACAGGGCAGGGGGGAGAGACCCAGTACTTC. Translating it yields CASSVTGQGGETQYF. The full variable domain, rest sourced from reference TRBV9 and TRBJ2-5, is DSGVTQTPKHLITATGQRVTLRCSPRSGDLSVYWYQQSLDQGLQFLIQYYNGEERAKGNILERFSAQQFPDLHSELNLSSLELGDSALYFCASSVTGQGGETQYFGPGTRLLVL.